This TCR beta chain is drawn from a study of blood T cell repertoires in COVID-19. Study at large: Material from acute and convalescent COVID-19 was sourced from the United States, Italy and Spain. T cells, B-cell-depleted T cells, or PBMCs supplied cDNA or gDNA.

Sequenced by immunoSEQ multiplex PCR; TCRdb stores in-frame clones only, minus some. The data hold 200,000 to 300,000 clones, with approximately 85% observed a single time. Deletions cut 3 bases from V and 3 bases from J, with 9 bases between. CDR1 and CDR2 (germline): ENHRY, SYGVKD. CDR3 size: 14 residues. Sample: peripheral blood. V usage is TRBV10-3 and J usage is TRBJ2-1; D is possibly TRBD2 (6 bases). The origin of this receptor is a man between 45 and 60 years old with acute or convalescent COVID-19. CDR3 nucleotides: TGTGCCATCAGTGACCGGGACTTCTACAATGAGCAGTTCTTC. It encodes CAISDRDFYNEQFF.